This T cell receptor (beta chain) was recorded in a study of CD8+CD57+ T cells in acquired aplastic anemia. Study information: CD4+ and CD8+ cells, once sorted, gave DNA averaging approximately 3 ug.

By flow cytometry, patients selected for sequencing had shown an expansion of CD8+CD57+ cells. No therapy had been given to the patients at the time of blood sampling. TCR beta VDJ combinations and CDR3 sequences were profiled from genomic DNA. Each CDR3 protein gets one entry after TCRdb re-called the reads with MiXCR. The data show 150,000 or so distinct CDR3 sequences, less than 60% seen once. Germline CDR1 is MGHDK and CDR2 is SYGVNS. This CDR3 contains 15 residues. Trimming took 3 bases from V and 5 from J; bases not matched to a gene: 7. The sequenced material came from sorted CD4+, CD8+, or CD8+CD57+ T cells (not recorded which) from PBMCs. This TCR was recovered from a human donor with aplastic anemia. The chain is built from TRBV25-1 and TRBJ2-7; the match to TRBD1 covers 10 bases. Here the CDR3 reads CASSDPGQGKNEQYF. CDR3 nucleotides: TGTGCCAGCAGTGATCCGGGACAGGGGAAAAACGAGCAGTACTTC.